Following are 24 T cell receptor beta chains from one sample sequenced in a study of synovial regulatory T cells in juvenile arthritis. Profiling relied on immunoSEQ multiplex PCR, and the TCRdb table lists in-frame clones only, not all of them. The table counts around 10,000 clones; 0.95% to 1% lies in the top ten. Sequenced material: Treg cells from blood. The subset is: remaining (HLA-DR-negative) circulating blood Treg cells. The receptors originated from a donor aged 2-30 years with juvenile idiopathic arthritis.

The rearrangement links TRBV30 to TRBJ1-4. The CDR3 spans 13 residues. The DNA sequence is not available. Germline-derived CDR1 and CDR2 are GTSNPN and SVGIG (reference sequence). The CDR3 sequence is CAWMRGKDEKLFF. Together with reference TRBV30 and TRBJ1-4, the CDR3 gives the full variable domain: SQTIHQWPATLVQPVGSPLSLECTVEGTSNPNLYWYRQAAGRGLQLLFYSVGIGQISSEVPQNLSASRPQDRQFILSSKKLLLSDSGFYLCAWMRGKDEKLFFGSGTQLSVL.

This sequence joins TRBV10-3 and TRBJ1-2. Germline V gives CDR1 ENHRY, CDR2 SYGVKD. There are 14 residues in the CDR3. DNA was not recorded. The CDR3 loop is CAISLMDRNYGYTF.

This chain connects TRBV27 to TRBJ1-2; lacking DNA, the TRBD1 call made by TCRdb goes unchecked. CDR1 and CDR2 from the germline V gene are MNHEY and SMNVEV (reference sequence). The CDR3 contains 13 residues. The DNA is unrecorded. CDR3 loop: CASSYGRDYGYTF.

The rearrangement uses TRBV19 and TRBJ1-1. Germline V lookup: CDR1 LNHDA, CDR2 SQIVND (reference sequence). This CDR3 is 18 amino acids long. The nucleotide record is missing. The CDR3 loop reads CASSPGWKGWGRNTEAFF.

The rearrangement joins TRBV7-3 to TRBJ2-7; the TCRdb D gene call, TRBD1, has no DNA to confirm it. The CDR3 consists of 14 residues. DNA is not on record. Germline values: CDR1 SGHTA, CDR2 FQGTGA. The CDR3 sequence: CASSLTPGGNEQYF.

The rearrangement joins TRBV4-1 to TRBJ2-7; no DNA is available, so the TRBD1 call from TCRdb remains unchecked. The CDR3 length is 14 residues. The entry carries no DNA sequence. The germline gives CDR1 MGHRA, CDR2 YSYEKL. This CDR3 is CASSPGQGGGEQYF.

The genes are TRBV11-1 and TRBJ2-7. CDR3 length: 13 amino acids. Only the protein sequence is given. The germline gives CDR1 SGHAT, CDR2 FQDESV (reference sequence). CDR3 protein: CASSFGQLYEQYF.

The V and J genes are TRBV5-1 and TRBJ2-1; the TCRdb D gene call, TRBD2, has no DNA to confirm it. This CDR3 has 14 amino acids. Only the protein sequence is given. Per the germline V gene, CDR1 is SGHRS and CDR2 is YFSETQ. CDR3 sequence: CASSLRDSYNEQFF. The full variable domain, its missing parts supplied by reference TRBV5-1 and TRBJ2-1, is KAGVTQTPRYLIKTRGQQVTLSCSPISGHRSVSWYQQTPGQGLQFLFEYFSETQRNKGNFPGRFSGRQFSNSRSEMNVSTLELGDSALYLCASSLRDSYNEQFFGPGTRLTVL.

V gene TRBV5-1 combines with J gene TRBJ2-7. The germline V gene encodes CDR1 SGHRS and CDR2 YFSETQ. This CDR3 has 12 residues. Only the protein sequence is given. CDR3 in amino acids: CASSHSDYEQYF.

The genes are TRBV5-4 and TRBJ2-2; there is no DNA to check the TCRdb D call of TRBD2. From germline, CDR1 is SGHNT and CDR2 YYREEE (reference sequence). The CDR3 runs to 15 residues. DNA was not recorded. CDR3 in amino acids: CASSLSGGNTGELFF. Full variable domain (missing parts from reference TRBV5-4 and TRBJ2-2): ETGVTQSPTHLIKTRGQQVTLRCSSQSGHNTVSWYQQALGQGPQFIFQYYREEENGRGNFPPRFSGLQFPNYSSELNVNALELDDSALYLCASSLSGGNTGELFFGEGSRLTVL.

Here the CDR3 reads CASSVGTSGSLNTQYF. The chain couples TRBV19 to TRBJ2-3; TCRdb outputs TRBD2, but without DNA this stays unchecked. The V gene's germline CDR1 is LNHDA and CDR2 SQIVND (reference sequence). This CDR3 is built from 16 residues. The DNA is not on file. Full variable domain (outside the CDR3, taken from reference TRBV19 and TRBJ2-3): DGGITQSPKYLFRKEGQNVTLSCEQNLNHDAMYWYRQDPGQGLRLIYYSQIVNDFQKGDIAEGYSVSREKKESFPLTVTSAQKNPTAFYLCASSVGTSGSLNTQYFGPGTRLTVL.

This chain joins TRBV5-4 and TRBJ1-3. The CDR3 runs 13 residues. This entry has no DNA. CDR1 and CDR2 from the germline V gene are SGHNT and YYREEE (reference sequence). This chain's CDR3 is CASSSVSGNTIYF.

The chain links TRBV6-1 to TRBJ1-1. CDR1 MNHNS and CDR2 SASEGT come from the germline V gene. The CDR3 spans 15 residues. The DNA is unrecorded. CDR3 protein: CASSEWGGMNTEAFF.

The chain carries TRBV11-3 and TRBJ2-7. Germline CDR1 is SGHNT and CDR2 is YENEEA. The CDR3 has 13 amino acids. The protein alone is recorded here. Here the CDR3 reads CASSNGPVYEQYF.

V usage is TRBV5-1 and J usage is TRBJ2-7; TCRdb outputs TRBD2, but without DNA this stays unchecked. This CDR3 is 14 amino acids long. No DNA appears here. CDR1 and CDR2 (germline): SGHRS, YFSETQ. CDR3 loop: CASSLRTSGYEQYF.

This sequence joins TRBV5-6 and TRBJ2-7; TCRdb's D call, TRBD2, is unchecked because there is no DNA. The CDR3 has 12 amino acids. DNA was not recorded. The V gene's germline CDR1 is SGHDT and CDR2 YYEEEE. The CDR3 sequence: CASSLTIYEQYF.

The rearrangement links TRBV7-2 to TRBJ2-1; TCRdb indicates TRBD2, and absent DNA this call remains unverified. The V gene's germline CDR1 is SGHTA and CDR2 FQGNSA. CDR3 length: 17 amino acids. Only the protein sequence is given. CDR3 protein: CASRTNLAGGLYNEQFF.

V is TRBV6-1 and J is TRBJ1-2; TCRdb gives TRBD1 as the D gene, but with no DNA this cannot be confirmed. The CDR3 is 12 amino acids. Only the protein is on record. The germline V gene encodes CDR1 MNHNS and CDR2 SASEGT. CDR3 loop: CASRVQGYGYTF.

The chain links TRBV12-5 to TRBJ1-1. In germline, CDR1 is LGHNT, CDR2 FRNRAP. CDR3 size: 15 residues. Nucleotide data are not available. CDR3 region: CASGWGGAVNTEAFF.

The rearrangement joins TRBV6-6 to TRBJ2-7; the TRBD1 assignment by TCRdb is unverifiable without DNA. The CDR3 has 13 residues. DNA for this receptor is not on file. The germline V gene has CDR1 MNHNY and CDR2 SVGAGI (reference sequence). The CDR3 region is CASSYSGTGGRYF.

This CDR3 reads CSVELDSPGHEQFF. The chain uses TRBV29-1 and TRBJ2-1. Germline loops: CDR1 SQVTM, CDR2 ANQGSEA. CDR3 size: 14 residues. No DNA has been recorded.

CDR3 amino acids: CASSVGGPGNTIYF. The V call is TRBV9, the J call TRBJ1-3. The CDR3 length is 14 residues. The entry carries no DNA sequence. Germline V gives CDR1 SGDLS, CDR2 YYNGEE.

J is TRBJ1-2 and V is TRBV7-6; there is no DNA to check the TCRdb D call of TRBD1. Germline CDR1 is SGHVS and CDR2 is FNYEAQ. CDR3 length: 15 residues. There is no recorded DNA. This chain's CDR3 is CASSLGPGANYGYTF.

The chain uses TRBV19 and TRBJ2-2; TCRdb designates TRBD2, a call that cannot be tested without DNA. This CDR3 comprises 14 residues. The coding DNA is unavailable. Germline V gene data show CDR1 as LNHDA and CDR2 as SQIVND (reference sequence). CDR3 loop: CASRLAGKTGELFF.